A single sample gave rise to the 30 T cell receptor beta chains below, sequenced in a study of response to subunit inactivated influenza vaccine (dated by TCRdb to the late 2010s). Receptor libraries were prepared by RT-PCR. Sequenced on an Illumina HiSeq 2500. TCRdb reran the public reads through fastp at Q25 and MiXCR, keeping productive beta chains. Under each unique CDR3 protein, matching rows form one entry showing the most common genes and DNA. This sample lists around 580,000 distinct CDR3 sequences; 12% were detected once. Of the sample, roughly 10% falls within the top ten clones. The starting material was PBMCs from blood, obtained on the day of vaccination. The receptor set was obtained from a middle-aged man who received an inactivated influenza vaccine. Donor details come from another sample of the same person, matched by shared clones.

This chain connects TRBV12-3 or TRBV12-4 to TRBJ2-5, with 8 bases that match TRBD1. V shed 5 bases, J shed 5 bases, and the junction held 10 bases outside the gene matches. The length of the CDR3 is 15 residues. CDR3 bases: TGTGCCAGCAGTCCGGACAGGGCAGTGGAGGAGACCCAGTACTTC. Translated: CASSPDRAVEETQYF.

V gene TRBV27 combines with J gene TRBJ2-7; D unclear. The germline gives CDR1 MNHEY, CDR2 SMNVEV (reference sequence). V was trimmed by 5 bases and J by 5 bases, leaving 16 bases between them. The CDR3 totals 14 residues. In nucleotides, the CDR3 is TGTGCCAGCAGTCCCTCGGTCGGCGGCGACGAGCAGTACTTC. It is translated as CASSPSVGGDEQYF.

This clonotype was seen more than once but under ten times. The CDR3 DNA reads TGCAGCGTCAAGGTAGAGACCCAGTACTTC. Protein sequence: CSVKVETQYF. The chain links TRBV29-1 to TRBJ2-5; D uncertain. The CDR3 consists of 10 residues. With 6 bases removed from V and 4 bases from J, the gap between germline ends came to 6 bases. Germline assignment: CDR1 SQVTM and CDR2 ANQGSEA.

The sample holds a few counts of this clonotype. The chain is built from TRBV20-1 and TRBJ2-4; D is unclear. The germline V gene encodes CDR1 DFQATT and CDR2 SNEGSKA (reference sequence). V was pared by 3 bases and J by 4 bases, with 13 bases between. CDR3 length: 14 amino acids. CDR3 sequence: CSASPPGVKNIQYF. The DNA for the CDR3 is TGCAGTGCTAGTCCGCCAGGTGTTAAAAACATTCAGTACTTC.

This chain uses TRBV6-1 with TRBJ2-1; D unresolved. Per the germline V gene, CDR1 is MNHNS and CDR2 is SASEGT. The V end was cut by 6 bases, the J end by 5 bases, with 11 bases between. The CDR3 is 13 residues long. The CDR3 sequence is CASSPYRNNEQFF. The CDR3 DNA is TGTGCCAGCAGCCCTTATCGAAACAATGAGCAGTTCTTC.

This clonotype was counted a few times. The gene calls are TRBV11-1 and TRBJ2-1, with D possibly being TRBD2 (6 bases). CDR1 is SGHAT and CDR2 is FQDESV in the germline V gene (reference sequence). V lost 5 bases and J 9 bases, leaving 29 bases between the germline ends. The CDR3 is made up of 18 amino acids. For the CDR3, the DNA is TGTGCCAGCAGCACTCCTACGGGCGGGACGTCCCCCCGAGGTGAGCAGTTCTTC. Protein sequence: CASSTPTGGTSPRGEQFF.

The chain combines TRBV4-3 with TRBJ2-4, with D possibly matching TRBD2 (6 bases). Trimming removed 0 bases at V and 1 base at J, with 13 bases between. Per germline, CDR1 LGHNA and CDR2 YSLEER. The CDR3 sequence is 17 residues long. This chain's CDR3 is CASSQEEGSFAKNIQYF. In DNA, the CDR3 is TGCGCCAGCAGCCAAGAGGAGGGGTCGTTTGCCAAAAACATTCAGTACTTC.

This clonotype was found a few times. The CDR3 DNA is TGTGCCAGCAGGAAGGGTAGAAAGGGAGATACGCAGTATTTT. Amino acid sequence: CASRKGRKGDTQYF. The V call is TRBV27, the J call TRBJ2-3; no definite D call. V lost 6 bases to trimming and J lost 5 bases, with 15 bases between them. The CDR3 loop spans 14 amino acids. Germline CDR1 MNHEY, CDR2 SMNVEV (reference sequence).

This chain connects TRBV9 to TRBJ2-7, with TRBD2 identical over 13 bases. J lost 3 bases, V lost 3 bases, and 3 bases had no gene match. Germline V gene lookup returns CDR1 SGDLS and CDR2 YYNGEE. The CDR3 is 15 amino acids. The CDR3 DNA is TGTGCCAGCAGCGAGGGGACTAGCGGGGACTACGAGCAGTACTTC. Its protein product is CASSEGTSGDYEQYF.

This clonotype occurred a few times. V is TRBV11-2 and J is TRBJ2-3; D not resolved. The CDR3 is 16 residues long. V was shortened by 1 base and J by 0 bases, with 11 bases between the two germline ends. The germline V gene has CDR1 SGHAT and CDR2 FQNNGV. The CDR3 DNA reads as TGTGCCAGCAGCTTAGCGGACCCCCCGAGCACAGATACGCAGTATTTT. Its protein product is CASSLADPPSTDTQYF.

This clonotype was counted only a few times. The rearrangement uses TRBV20-1 and TRBJ1-1; D is ambiguous. Trimming took 1 base from V and 5 from J, leaving 14 bases between them. The germline V gene has CDR1 DFQATT and CDR2 SNEGSKA (reference sequence). The length of the CDR3 is 14 residues. The CDR3 DNA reads as TGCAGTGCTAGAGGTGCGCGGGGTAGGACTGAAGCTTTCTTT. It specifies CSARGARGRTEAFF.

The rearrangement links TRBV28 to TRBJ2-1; 8 nucleotides line up with TRBD2. CDR1 is MDHEN and CDR2 is SYDVKM in the germline V gene. The CDR3 has 15 residues. V lost 3 bases and J lost 10; bases outside the gene matches: 11. The CDR3, as DNA: TGTGCCAGCAGTTTGAAGTTCGGGGGGGTCACCGAGCAGTTCTTC. This sequence encodes CASSLKFGGVTEQFF.

This chain uses TRBV28 with TRBJ2-3; D ambiguous. V lost 1 base to trimming and J lost 12 bases, with 11 bases between them. The CDR3 totals 12 residues. In germline, CDR1 is MDHEN, CDR2 SYDVKM. CDR3 loop: CASSLSSLTQYF. For the CDR3, the DNA is TGTGCCAGCAGTTTATCCAGTCTCACTCAGTATTTT.

Ten or more counts support this clonotype. The V and J genes are TRBV12-3 or TRBV12-4 and TRBJ2-6; unclear D gene. Trimming cost V 2 bases and J 1 base, with 3 bases left between them. The CDR3 covers 14 residues. CDR3 protein: CASSLRSGANVLTF. The DNA of the CDR3 is TGTGCCAGCAGTTTAAGATCTGGGGCCAACGTCCTGACTTTC.

This clonotype occurred once. The rearrangement links TRBV18 to TRBJ1-1; possibly TRBD1 for D (5 bases). CDR3 size: 14 residues. V was cut by 3 bases and J by 6 bases, with 14 bases left in between. Germline-derived CDR1 and CDR2 are KGHSH and LQKENI. Written as DNA, the CDR3 is TGTGCCAGCTCACCTAACACAGGTTCCCCTGAAGCTTTCTTT. Its protein product is CASSPNTGSPEAFF.

The rearrangement links TRBV12-3 or TRBV12-4 to TRBJ1-4; D gene uncertain. The CDR3 runs to 17 residues. V lost 5 bases, J lost 3 bases, and 19 bases lay in between. The CDR3 nucleotides are TGTGCCAGCAGTCGATCGTGGGGAATATTGGCTAATGAAAAACTGTTTTTT. Translating gives CASSRSWGILANEKLFF.

This clonotype was picked up many times. The V call is TRBV7-2, the J call TRBJ2-1; a possible D gene is TRBD2 (5 bases). Trimming left V 4 bases short and J 2 bases short, with 12 bases between. This CDR3 has 15 amino acids. CDR1 is SGHTA, CDR2 FQGNSA, per germline. CDR3 protein: CASSYYWGAYNEQFF. CDR3 DNA: TGTGCCAGCAGCTACTACTGGGGAGCCTACAATGAGCAGTTCTTC.

The rearrangement uses TRBV10-3 and TRBJ2-1; the match to TRBD2 covers 9 bases. The germline V gene has CDR1 ENHRY and CDR2 SYGVKD. The CDR3 has 13 residues. V gave up 4 bases and J gave up 6 bases; unmatched junction bases: 1. The CDR3 protein is CAISALAGNEQFF. The CDR3 nucleotides are TGTGCCATCAGTGCACTAGCGGGCAATGAGCAGTTCTTC.

In its sample, this clonotype was seen a few times. V gene TRBV2 combines with J gene TRBJ2-7, with 11 positions matching TRBD2. The CDR3 extends over 16 amino acids. Per germline, CDR1 SNHLY and CDR2 FYNNEI. The junction had 6 bases not matched to a gene; V was cut back by 2 bases and J by 3 bases. CDR3 loop: CASSEMGTSGFYEQYF. The CDR3 bases are TGTGCCAGCAGTGAAATGGGGACTAGCGGATTCTACGAGCAGTACTTC.

The V and J genes are TRBV7-3 and TRBJ2-1, with D perhaps TRBD2 (5 bases). The CDR3 is 14 residues long. Trimming cost V 5 bases and J 6 bases, with 14 bases left between them. Germline V gene data show CDR1 as SGHTA and CDR2 as FQGTGA. The CDR3 nucleotides are TGTGCCAGCAGCCCACACGGGAACCTCAATGAGCAGTTCTTC. Translating it yields CASSPHGNLNEQFF. Looking up the rest from reference TRBV7-3 and TRBJ2-1 gives the full variable domain: GAGVSQTPSNKVTEKGKYVELRCDPISGHTALYWYRQSLGQGPEFLIYFQGTGAADDSGLPNDRFFAVRPEGSVSTLKIQRTERGDSAVYLCASSPHGNLNEQFFGPGTRLTVL.

The chain combines TRBV20-1 with TRBJ1-5; 7 bases are shared with TRBD1. V lost 3 bases to trimming and J lost 4 bases; unmatched junction nucleotides: 9. Germline V gene data show CDR1 as DFQATT and CDR2 as SNEGSKA (reference sequence). The length of the CDR3 is 15 residues. CDR3 in amino acids: CSASVRGLRNQPQHF. In DNA form, the CDR3 reads TGCAGTGCTAGTGTAAGGGGGCTTCGGAATCAGCCCCAGCATTTT.

V and J are TRBV15 and TRBJ2-1; TRBD2 aligns across 7 bases. The junction had 3 bases not matched to a gene; V was cut back by 0 bases and J by 4 bases. The CDR3 is 15 residues long. Germline CDR1 is LNHNV and CDR2 is YYDKDF (reference sequence). CDR3 amino acids: CATSREGGRYNEQFF. CDR3 coding DNA: TGTGCCACCAGCAGAGAGGGGGGGAGGTACAATGAGCAGTTCTTC.

This clonotype came up a few times. The chain is built from TRBV20-1 and TRBJ2-1; 9 bases map to TRBD2. Per germline, CDR1 DFQATT and CDR2 SNEGSKA (reference sequence). V dropped 3 bases and J dropped 4; count of bases not matched to a gene: 7. The CDR3 spans 15 residues. The CDR3 loop reads CSASRGTSLYNEQFF. CDR3 DNA sequence: TGCAGTGCTAGTAGGGGGACTAGCCTGTACAATGAGCAGTTCTTC.

In this sample, this clonotype turned up many times. The CDR3 region is CASSLRAMWADYGYTF. DNA for the CDR3: TGTGCCAGCAGTTTAAGGGCAATGTGGGCGGACTATGGCTACACCTTC. The chain joins TRBV12-3 or TRBV12-4 to TRBJ1-2; no clear D gene. V lost 2 bases and J lost 3, with 16 bases in between. The CDR3 has 16 residues.

Only a few counts were recorded for this clonotype. V is TRBV5-1 and J is TRBJ2-5; D remains ambiguous. The CDR3 runs 13 residues. Trimming removed 3 bases at V and 4 bases at J, with 10 bases between. Germline V gene data show CDR1 as SGHRS and CDR2 as YFSETQ. CDR3 protein: CASSSRPGETQYF. CDR3 in DNA: TGCGCCAGCAGCTCCCGCCCGGGAGAGACCCAGTACTTC.

This sequence joins TRBV11-3 and TRBJ2-7; 7 nucleotides line up with TRBD2. The CDR3 covers 15 residues. Germline assignment: CDR1 SGHNT and CDR2 YENEEA. Trimming at V came to 0 bases and at J to 0 bases, leaving 2 bases not matched to a gene. The CDR3 protein is CASSLESGGSYEQYF. Written as DNA, the CDR3 is TGTGCCAGCAGCTTAGAGTCGGGGGGCTCCTACGAGCAGTACTTC.

This rearrangement joins TRBV11-2 to TRBJ2-6; possibly TRBD2 for D (6 bases). Germline CDR1 reads SGHAT; CDR2 reads FQNNGV. Trimming removed 2 bases from V and 4 bases from J, with 15 bases in between. The CDR3 extends over 17 amino acids. The CDR3 here is CASSLSIGGSGANVLTF. The CDR3 coding sequence is TGTGCCAGCAGCTTATCCATTGGGGGGTCAGGGGCCAACGTCCTGACTTTC.

This clonotype came up many times. The genes are TRBV20-1 and TRBJ1-5; TRBD1 matches 7 bases. The CDR3 has 14 residues. With V trimmed by 5 bases and J by 0 bases, 4 bases remained unmatched. CDR1 is DFQATT and CDR2 is SNEGSKA in the germline V gene (reference sequence). In nucleotides, the CDR3 is TGCAGTGCTGGGGGACAGTATAGCAATCAGCCCCAGCATTTT. As protein: CSAGGQYSNQPQHF.

The rearrangement uses TRBV12-3 or TRBV12-4 and TRBJ2-3, with 7 nucleotides matching TRBD2. V shed 6 bases and J 8 bases; nucleotides not matched to a gene: 11. The CDR3 totals 14 residues. The CDR3 DNA reads as TGTGCCAGCAGCTACCCCGGACTAGACCGTACGCAGTATTTT. Translated: CASSYPGLDRTQYF.

The J gene is TRBJ2-5, the V gene TRBV5-1; D unresolved. Germline-derived CDR1 and CDR2 are SGHRS and YFSETQ. The CDR3 extends over 14 amino acids. The germline V and J ends were trimmed by 0 bases and 2 bases, with 8 bases remaining between them. The CDR3 DNA sequence: TGCGCCAGCAGCTTGGAGTCACTGCAAGAGACCCAGTACTTC. Encoded protein: CASSLESLQETQYF.